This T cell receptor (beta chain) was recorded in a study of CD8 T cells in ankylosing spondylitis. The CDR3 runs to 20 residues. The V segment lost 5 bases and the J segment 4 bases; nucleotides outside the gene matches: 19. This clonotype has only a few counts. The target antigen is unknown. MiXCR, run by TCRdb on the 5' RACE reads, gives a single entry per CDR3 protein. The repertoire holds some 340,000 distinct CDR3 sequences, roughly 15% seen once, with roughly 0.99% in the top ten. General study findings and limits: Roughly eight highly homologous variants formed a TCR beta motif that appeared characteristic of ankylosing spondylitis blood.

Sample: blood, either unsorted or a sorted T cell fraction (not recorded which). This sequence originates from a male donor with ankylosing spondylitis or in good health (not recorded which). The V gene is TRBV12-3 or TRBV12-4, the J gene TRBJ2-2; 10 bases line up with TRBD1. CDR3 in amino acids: CASSLPRWGDRGRVTGELFF. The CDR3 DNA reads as TGTGCCAGCAGTCTTCCGAGGTGGGGAGACAGGGGGCGGGTCACCGGGGAGCTGTTTTTT.